These 14 T cell receptor beta chains originate from one sample sequenced in a study of response to subunit inactivated influenza vaccine (dated by TCRdb to the late 2010s). The library was made by RT-PCR. The instrument given in TCRdb is Illumina HiSeq 2500. The public reads were quality trimmed at Q25 with fastp and then assembled into clones with MiXCR by TCRdb, keeping productive beta chains. Each entry is one CDR3 protein sequence, shown with its most common DNA and genes. The sample profile shows 650,000 to 800,000 distinct CDR3 sequences; 15% to 20% of them were found once. 11% of the sample belongs to the ten largest clones. Material: PBMCs from blood, obtained about 5 days after vaccination. The receptors derive from a man between 50 and 59 years old who received an inactivated influenza vaccine. Donor details come from another sample of the same person, matched by shared clones.

CDR3 bases: TGTGCCAGCAGTGATGCTGCATCTAGCACAGATACGCAGTATTTT. Its translation is CASSDAASSTDTQYF. The chain employs TRBV25-1 and TRBJ2-3; D is unresolved. The CDR3 runs to 15 residues. V dropped 3 bases and J dropped 0 bases, with 10 bases sitting between them. Germline CDR1 reads MGHDK; CDR2 reads SYGVNS.

Remarks on this clonotype: A junction boundary mismatches the germline segment, possibly from a read error. CDR3 loop: CTSDGTSGRGGNEQFF. The CDR3 nucleotides read TGTACCAGCGACGGGACTAGCGGGAGGGGGGGGAATGAGCAGTTCTTC. The rearrangement links TRBV6-1 to TRBJ2-1; 16 bases align to TRBD2. Per the germline V gene, CDR1 is MNHNS and CDR2 is SASEGT. The CDR3 is 16 amino acids.

In this sample, this clonotype turned up a few times. V gene TRBV28 combines with J gene TRBJ1-1; D call uncertain. The ends were cut back, 5 bases at V and 7 bases at J, with 8 bases in the middle. CDR3 length: 11 amino acids. The germline V gene encodes CDR1 MDHEN and CDR2 SYDVKM. The DNA of the CDR3 is TGTGCCAGCAGTGGGTCGGGTGAAGCTTTCTTT. Translated: CASSGSGEAFF.

This clonotype came up many times. The chain is built from TRBV5-1 and TRBJ2-3; D might be TRBD1 or TRBD2, each matching 8 bases. Germline-derived CDR1 and CDR2 are SGHRS and YFSETQ. V was clipped by 4 bases and J by 1 base, with 19 bases between them. The CDR3 runs 17 residues. The CDR3 DNA sequence: TGCGCCAGCAGCCAACGGACAGGGACTAGTCGCACAGATACGCAGTATTTT. It codes for CASSQRTGTSRTDTQYF. The full variable domain, its missing parts supplied by reference TRBV5-1 and TRBJ2-3, is KAGVTQTPRYLIKTRGQQVTLSCSPISGHRSVSWYQQTPGQGLQFLFEYFSETQRNKGNFPGRFSGRQFSNSRSEMNVSTLELGDSALYLCASSQRTGTSRTDTQYFGPGTRLTVL.

This clonotype was counted between two and nine times. The genes are TRBV7-8 and TRBJ2-3, with a weak D call TRBD2 (6 bases). Germline lookup yields CDR1 SGHVS and CDR2 FQNEAQ. There are 16 residues in the CDR3. V was clipped by 4 bases and J by 0 bases, with 14 bases between them. The chain's CDR3 is CASSSEDYGSTDTQYF. The CDR3 DNA reads TGTGCCAGCAGCTCGGAGGACTATGGAAGCACAGATACGCAGTATTTT.

This clonotype was detected ten times or more. V gene TRBV18 combines with J gene TRBJ2-7, with D possibly TRBD1 on 5 matching bases. From germline, CDR1 is KGHSH and CDR2 LQKENI. The V and J ends lost 8 bases and 3 bases respectively, with 11 bases between them. This CDR3 contains 12 residues. CDR3 DNA sequence: TGTGCCAGCAGCCAAGACAGCTACGAGCAGTACTTC. Protein: CASSQDSYEQYF.

V gene TRBV5-1 combines with J gene TRBJ2-3; 10 bases match TRBD2. The CDR3 runs to 15 residues. V shed 3 bases and J 3 bases; nucleotides not matched to a gene: 4. Germline V gene data show CDR1 as SGHRS and CDR2 as YFSETQ. This chain's CDR3 is CASSYQRGGTDTQYF. CDR3 nucleotide sequence: TGCGCCAGCAGCTACCAGCGGGGGGGTACAGATACGCAGTATTTT.

The J gene is TRBJ2-7, the V gene TRBV6-1, with 11 bases matching TRBD1. CDR3 length: 15 residues. The trim removed 4 bases at V and 10 bases at J, leaving 12 bases unmatched. Per the germline V gene, CDR1 is MNHNS and CDR2 is SASEGT. CDR3 nucleotides: TGTGCCAGCAGTGGCCGGGACAGGGGGAAAACCCCACAGTACTTC. Translated, it gives CASSGRDRGKTPQYF.

This clonotype was counted between two and nine times. V is TRBV20-1 and J is TRBJ2-2; no firm D call. There are 14 residues in the CDR3. Between the trimmed V and J ends, which lost 7 bases and 0 bases, there was a span of 12 bases. Per germline, CDR1 DFQATT and CDR2 SNEGSKA (reference sequence). CDR3 amino acids: CSVQNLANTGELFF. The CDR3, as DNA: TGCAGTGTTCAGAACCTCGCGAACACCGGGGAGCTGTTTTTT.

The chain uses TRBV5-1 and TRBJ2-3; 11 bases map to TRBD2. Germline V gives CDR1 SGHRS, CDR2 YFSETQ. The CDR3 consists of 18 residues. The V and J ends lost 3 bases and 1 base, in that order; junction bases with no gene match: 10. The CDR3 bases are TGCGCCAGCAGCTCACAAACCCTAGCGGGGGGCCGCACAGATACGCAGTATTTT. It translates to CASSSQTLAGGRTDTQYF.

V gene TRBV5-6 combines with J gene TRBJ2-1; 7 nucleotides line up with TRBD1. Germline V gene lookup returns CDR1 SGHDT and CDR2 YYEEEE. The V segment lost 0 bases and the J segment 5 bases; nucleotides outside the gene matches: 2. CDR3 length: 14 amino acids. For the CDR3, the DNA is TGTGCCAGCAGCTTGGGGGACAGCCACAATGAGCAGTTCTTC. It is translated as CASSLGDSHNEQFF.

The chain recombines TRBV24-1 with TRBJ2-1, with 9 bases lining up with TRBD1. Trimming removed 4 bases from V and 15 bases from J; junction bases left unmatched: 6. Germline lookup yields CDR1 KGHDR and CDR2 SFDVKD. The CDR3 is made up of 12 amino acids. The CDR3: CATSEEGQGMFF. DNA for the CDR3: TGTGCCACCAGTGAAGAGGGACAGGGTATGTTCTTC.

The V gene is TRBV28, the J gene TRBJ2-2; D is possibly TRBD2 (6 bases). CDR3 length: 14 residues. V was shortened by 11 bases and J by 3 bases, with 16 bases between the two germline ends. Germline CDR1 is MDHEN and CDR2 is SYDVKM. In DNA, the CDR3 is TGTGCCGGCCAATCCGGGACTTACACCGGGGAGCTGTTTTTT. Its translation: CAGQSGTYTGELFF.

This clonotype was found a few times. The chain joins TRBV20-1 to TRBJ2-5; unclear D gene. V lost 3 bases to trimming and J lost 7 bases, with 18 bases between them. The CDR3 runs to 14 residues. Germline lookup yields CDR1 DFQATT and CDR2 SNEGSKA (reference sequence). The CDR3 region has the DNA TGCAGTGCTAGTGGAATGGCGGCCATCAGGACCCAGTACTTC. It codes for CSASGMAAIRTQYF.